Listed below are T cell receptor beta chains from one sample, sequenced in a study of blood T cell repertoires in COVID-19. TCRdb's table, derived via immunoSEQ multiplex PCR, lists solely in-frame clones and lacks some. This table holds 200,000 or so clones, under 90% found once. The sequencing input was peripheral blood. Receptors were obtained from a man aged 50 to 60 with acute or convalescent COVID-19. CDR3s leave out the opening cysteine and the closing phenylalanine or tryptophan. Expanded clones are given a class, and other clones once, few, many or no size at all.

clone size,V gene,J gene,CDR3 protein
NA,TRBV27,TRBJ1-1,ASTPGQGASRGGNTEAF
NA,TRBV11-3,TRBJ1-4,APRGFRNEKLF
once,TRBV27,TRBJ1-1,ASSLGLGNTEAF
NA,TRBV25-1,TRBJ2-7,ASSDTNNYEQY
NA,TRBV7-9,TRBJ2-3,ASSLAMTSSTDTQY
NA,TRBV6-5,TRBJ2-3,ASSWTGSGTDTQY
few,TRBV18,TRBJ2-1,ASSPPTTNNEQF
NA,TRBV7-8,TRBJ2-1,ASSSQHGTNIPNEQF
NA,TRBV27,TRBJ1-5,ASSPQANSNQPQH
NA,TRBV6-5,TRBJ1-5,ASQPGYSNQPQH
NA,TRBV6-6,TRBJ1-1,ASSRYRGDTEAF
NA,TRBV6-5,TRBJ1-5,ASSYGASSGQPQH
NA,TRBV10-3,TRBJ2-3,AIGDRGPVTDTQY
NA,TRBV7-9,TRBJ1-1,ASSLDSTEAF
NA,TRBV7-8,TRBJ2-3,ASSLRGTSRLGDTQY
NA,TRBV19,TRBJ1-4,ASSIQGAGEKLF
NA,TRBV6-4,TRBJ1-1,ASSRDRATEAF
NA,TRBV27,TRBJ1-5,ASSLRWSNQPQH
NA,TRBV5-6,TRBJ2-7,ASSFGTSGTYEQY
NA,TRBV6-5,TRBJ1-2,AAMSSWTGDNGHT
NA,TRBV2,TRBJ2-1,ASRTGSSYNEQF
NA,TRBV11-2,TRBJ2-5,ASSPPRNSGGGIETQY
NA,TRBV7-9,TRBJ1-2,ASSLVLGTADGYT
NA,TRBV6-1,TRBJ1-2,ASTEPGQGGYT
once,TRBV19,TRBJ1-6,ASRPGVLSPLH
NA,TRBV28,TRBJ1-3,ASSIGGVPSGNTIY
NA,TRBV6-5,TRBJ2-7,ASSYSPGLSYEQY
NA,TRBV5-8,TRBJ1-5,ASSLDGTGSNQPQH
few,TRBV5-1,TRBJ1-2,ASSVQGIDGYT
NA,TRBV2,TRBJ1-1,ASSDPSTEAF
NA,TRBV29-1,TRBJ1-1,SVGQGANTEAF
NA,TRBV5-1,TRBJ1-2,ASSSGQGAYGYT
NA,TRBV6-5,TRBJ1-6,ASSYAGSYNSPLH
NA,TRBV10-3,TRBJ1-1,AISGETTNTEAF
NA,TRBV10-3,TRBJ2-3,AISGRGTPATDTQY
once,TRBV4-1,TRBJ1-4,ASSPPRGATNEKLF
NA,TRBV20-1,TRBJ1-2,SASSPRTGRTPNYGYT
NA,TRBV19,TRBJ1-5,ATGQGAGQPQH
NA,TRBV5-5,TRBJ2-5,ASSFAGRVY
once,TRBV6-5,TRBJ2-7,ASGEYPYEQY
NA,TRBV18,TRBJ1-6,ASSPDSSYSPLH
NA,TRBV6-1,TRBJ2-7,ASSADRVGRGYEQY
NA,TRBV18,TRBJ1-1,ASSNQESKNTEAF
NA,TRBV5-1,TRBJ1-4,ASSTGDRAYIEKLF
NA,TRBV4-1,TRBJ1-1,ASSQGPTGNTEAF
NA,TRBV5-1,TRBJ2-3,ASSLVPGRGADTQY
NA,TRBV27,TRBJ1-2,ASSLQGYGYT
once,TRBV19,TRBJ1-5,ASSILGQNSNQPQH
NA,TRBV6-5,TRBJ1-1,ASSPPDRTEAF